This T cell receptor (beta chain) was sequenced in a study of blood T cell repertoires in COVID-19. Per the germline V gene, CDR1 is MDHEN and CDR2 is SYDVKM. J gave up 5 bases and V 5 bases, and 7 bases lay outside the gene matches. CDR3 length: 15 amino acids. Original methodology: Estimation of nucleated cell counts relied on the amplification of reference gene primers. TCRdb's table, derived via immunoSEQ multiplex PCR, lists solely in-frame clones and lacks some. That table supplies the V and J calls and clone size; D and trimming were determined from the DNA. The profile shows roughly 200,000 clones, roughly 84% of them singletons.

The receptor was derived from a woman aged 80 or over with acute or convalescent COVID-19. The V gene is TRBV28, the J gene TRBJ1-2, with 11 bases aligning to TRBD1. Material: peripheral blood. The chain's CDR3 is CASSLPDRGQYGYTF. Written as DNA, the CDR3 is TGTGCCAGCAGTCTACCGGACAGGGGGCAGTATGGCTACACCTTC.